The 10 T cell receptor beta chains reported below all come from one sample, sequenced in a study of early stage breast cancer tumors. Assay used: immunoSEQ multiplex PCR; TCRdb lists only in-frame clones, some missing. The table has around 30,000 clones, around 70% seen once. Sequences were obtained from blood. The source of these receptors is a person aged 50 to 59 with breast cancer.

This chain links TRBV7-9 with TRBJ1-1; maybe TRBD1 (6 bases). This CDR3 is built from 14 residues. Trimming took off 8 bases at V and 9 bases at J, with 22 bases between the two ends. Germline V gives CDR1 SEHNR, CDR2 FQNEAQ (reference sequence). CDR3 bases: TGTGCCAGCGTACGTTCAGGGGACGCTCCCAAAGCTTTCTTT. This gives the protein CASVRSGDAPKAFF.

The CDR3 region is CASSEQGANYGYTF. The DNA for the CDR3 is TGTGCCAGCAGTGAACAGGGCGCTAACTATGGCTACACCTTC. The genes are TRBV25-1 and TRBJ1-2; tentative D call: TRBD1 (5 bases). The germline gives CDR1 MGHDK, CDR2 SYGVNS. The CDR3 is 14 amino acids. V lost 2 bases to trimming and J lost 0 bases, with 7 bases between them.

This clone was detected once. V usage is TRBV11-2 and J usage is TRBJ1-2; D is perhaps TRBD1 (6 bases). V was clipped by 6 bases and J by 4 bases, with 12 bases between them. This CDR3 spans 13 amino acids. Germline CDR1 reads SGHAT; CDR2 reads FQNNGV. Here the CDR3 DNA reads TGTGCCAGCAGTTCAACAGGGCTCTATGGCTACACCTTC. Its protein product is CASSSTGLYGYTF.

This clone showed up just a few times. The chain uses TRBV19 and TRBJ1-1, with D possibly TRBD1 on 5 matching bases. CDR1 LNHDA and CDR2 SQIVND come from the germline V gene (reference sequence). The CDR3 consists of 11 residues. V was trimmed by 5 bases and J by 8 bases, leaving 9 bases between them. The DNA of the CDR3 is TGTGCCAGTAGTCAAACAGGAGAAGCTTTCTTT. Translated, it gives CASSQTGEAFF. The whole variable domain, remainder taken from reference TRBV19 and TRBJ1-1, is DGGITQSPKYLFRKEGQNVTLSCEQNLNHDAMYWYRQDPGQGLRLIYYSQIVNDFQKGDIAEGYSVSREKKESFPLTVTSAQKNPTAFYLCASSQTGEAFFGQGTRLTVV.

This chain uses TRBV9 with TRBJ2-3; 10 bases match TRBD2. This CDR3 is built from 14 residues. Trimming cost V 1 base and J 6 bases; bases outside gene matches: 2. Germline loops: CDR1 SGDLS, CDR2 YYNGEE. CDR3 amino acids: CASSVTSGTDTQYF. CDR3 bases: TGTGCCAGCAGCGTAACTAGCGGGACTGATACGCAGTATTTT.

The rearrangement uses TRBV5-4 and TRBJ1-1; D remains ambiguous. The germline CDR1 and CDR2 sequences are SGHNT and YYREEE (reference sequence). V lost 7 bases, J lost 0 bases, and 7 bases lay in between. There are 12 residues in the CDR3. The chain's CDR3 is CASEGMNTEAFF. The CDR3 coding sequence is TGTGCCAGCGAGGGTATGAACACTGAAGCTTTCTTT. The variable domain in full, completed from reference TRBV5-4 and TRBJ1-1, reads ETGVTQSPTHLIKTRGQQVTLRCSSQSGHNTVSWYQQALGQGPQFIFQYYREEENGRGNFPPRFSGLQFPNYSSELNVNALELDDSALYLCASEGMNTEAFFGQGTRLTVV.

The chain uses TRBV5-1 and TRBJ1-2; D perhaps matches TRBD1 (6 bases). The germline CDR1 and CDR2 sequences are SGHRS and YFSETQ. This CDR3 is 15 amino acids long. The V gene lost 2 bases and the J gene lost 0 bases, with 11 bases spanning the gap. Written as DNA, the CDR3 is TGCGCCAGCAGCTTCGGAGGGGGGTCTAACTATGGCTACACCTTC. Protein product: CASSFGGGSNYGYTF.

The chain is built from TRBV4-1 and TRBJ1-5; D might be TRBD1 (5 bases). V was clipped by 2 bases and J by 11 bases, with 16 bases between them. The CDR3 loop spans 14 amino acids. Per germline, CDR1 MGHRA and CDR2 YSYEKL. CDR3 DNA sequence: TGCGCCAGCAGCCAACTTCAAGGAGGGGAGGCCCAGCATTTT. Translation gives CASSQLQGGEAQHF.

A few counts support this clone. The rearrangement links TRBV15 to TRBJ2-1; possible D gene TRBD2, 6 bases. The CDR3 spans 17 residues. Germline V gene lookup returns CDR1 LNHNV and CDR2 YYDKDF (reference sequence). V was shortened by 2 bases and J by 4 bases, with 18 bases between the two germline ends. For the CDR3, the DNA is TGTGCCACCAGCAGAATCCCGCCCCCCGGGAGTTACAATGAGCAGTTCTTC. Translating gives CATSRIPPPGSYNEQFF.

This clone was counted once. The CDR3 spells CASRIQDSDPPNEQFF. CDR3 bases: TGTGCCAGCCGGATCCAAGACTCGGACCCGCCCAATGAGCAGTTCTTC. The chain has TRBV2 and TRBJ2-1; D is unclear. V dropped 8 bases and J dropped 6 bases, with 23 bases sitting between them. The CDR3 has 16 amino acids. Per germline, CDR1 SNHLY and CDR2 FYNNEI.